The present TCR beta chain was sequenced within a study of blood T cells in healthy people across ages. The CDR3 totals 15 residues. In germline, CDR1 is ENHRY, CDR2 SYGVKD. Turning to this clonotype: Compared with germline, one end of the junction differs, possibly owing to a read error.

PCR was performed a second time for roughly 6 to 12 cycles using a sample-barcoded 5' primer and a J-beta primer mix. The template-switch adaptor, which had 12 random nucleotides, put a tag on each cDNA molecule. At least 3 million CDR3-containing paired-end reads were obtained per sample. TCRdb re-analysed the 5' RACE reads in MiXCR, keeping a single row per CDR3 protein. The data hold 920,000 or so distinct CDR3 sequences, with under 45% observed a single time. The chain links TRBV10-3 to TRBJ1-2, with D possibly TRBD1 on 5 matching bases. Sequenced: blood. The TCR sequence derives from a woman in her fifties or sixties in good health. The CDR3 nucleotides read TGTGCCGTCAGGCCGGTTGGGGAGGGGAACTATGGCTACACCTTC. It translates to CAVRPVGEGNYGYTF.